The 28 T cell receptor beta chains in this list originate from one sample, sequenced in a study of control samples from healthy donors and cancer patients. Clones were read by immunoSEQ multiplex PCR, and TCRdb kept only the in-frame ones, dropping some. The sample includes 76,000 or so clones, around 90% of them seen just once. The sequenced sample consisted of PBMCs. All receptors come from a woman aged 45-65 years with colorectal cancer.

The CDR3 DNA follows: TGTGCCAGCAGCATGGCCCCCTCGGCGACAGGGATTCAGCCCCAGCATTTT. Protein product: CASSMAPSATGIQPQHF. The chain carries TRBV5-5 and TRBJ1-5, with TRBD1 identical over 7 bases. Germline CDR1 reads SGHKS; CDR2 reads YYEKEE (reference sequence). The length of the CDR3 is 17 residues. Losses at the gene ends were 4 bases for V and 6 bases for J; bases not matched to a gene: 16. The variable domain in full, completed from reference TRBV5-5 and TRBJ1-5, reads DAGVTQSPTHLIKTRGQQVTLRCSPISGHKSVSWYQQVLGQGPQFIFQYYEKEERGRGNFPDRFSARQFPNYSSELNVNALLLGDSALYLCASSMAPSATGIQPQHFGDGTRLSIL.

The chain has TRBV5-1 and TRBJ1-4; possibly TRBD1 for D (6 bases). Germline V lookup: CDR1 SGHRS, CDR2 YFSETQ. The germline V and J ends were trimmed by 2 bases and 7 bases, with 21 bases remaining between them. The CDR3 has 17 residues. The CDR3 DNA is TGCGCCAGCAGCTTAGCTACAGGGACCCCGTGGGGTGAAAAACTGTTTTTT. This codes for CASSLATGTPWGEKLFF.

This chain links TRBV3-1 (or the pseudogene TRBV3-2) with TRBJ2-5; D remains ambiguous. This CDR3 spans 11 amino acids. The germline V gene has CDR1 LGHDT and CDR2 YNNKEL (reference sequence). Trimming cost V 6 bases and J 3 bases, with 5 bases left between them. For the CDR3, the DNA is TGTGCCAGCAGGGGGAAAGAGACCCAGTACTTC. As protein: CASRGKETQYF.

This clone appeared once. The chain recombines TRBV28 with TRBJ1-1; D may be TRBD1 (6 bases). Trimming shortened V by 5 bases and J by 0 bases, and 13 bases separated the two germline ends. Germline V gene lookup returns CDR1 MDHEN and CDR2 SYDVKM. The CDR3 consists of 15 residues. This CDR3 reads CASSQGGGLNTEAFF. The CDR3 DNA is TGTGCCAGCAGTCAAGGCGGGGGGCTGAACACTGAAGCTTTCTTT.

CDR3 amino acids: CASSPGDSVTYGYTF. The CDR3, as DNA: TGCGCCAGCAGCCCCGGGGACTCCGTCACCTATGGCTACACCTTC. V gene TRBV5-1 combines with J gene TRBJ1-2; D is possibly TRBD1 (5 bases). The CDR3 extends over 15 amino acids. V lost 4 bases, J lost 4 bases, and 17 bases lay in between. Per the germline V gene, CDR1 is SGHRS and CDR2 is YFSETQ.

The chain combines TRBV15 with TRBJ2-5; TRBD2 matches 10 bases. The CDR3 runs 17 residues. Germline CDR1 and CDR2: LNHNV and YYDKDF (reference sequence). The J segment lost 2 bases and the V segment lost 6 bases, leaving 12 bases of the junction unmatched. This CDR3 is CATRRDLVAGGQETQYF. CDR3 DNA sequence: TGTGCCACCAGACGGGATTTGGTAGCGGGGGGACAAGAGACCCAGTACTTC.

V and J are TRBV5-1 and TRBJ1-4, with D unresolved. Trimming pared 0 bases from V and 5 bases from J, leaving 5 bases between. Germline CDR1 is SGHRS and CDR2 is YFSETQ. The CDR3 runs 13 residues. As DNA, the CDR3 is TGCGCCAGCAGCTTGGACAGCAATGAAAAACTGTTTTTT. It translates to CASSLDSNEKLFF.

This clone has only one observation. This rearrangement joins TRBV6-5 to TRBJ1-1; no clear D gene. This CDR3 has 14 residues. Trimming took off 2 bases at V and 0 bases at J, with 7 bases between the two ends. Per the germline V gene, CDR1 is MNHEY and CDR2 is SVGAGI. The CDR3 nucleotides read TGTGCCAGCAGTTACACACAGATGAACACTGAAGCTTTCTTT. Its protein product is CASSYTQMNTEAFF.

The gene calls are TRBV6-2 or TRBV6-3 and TRBJ1-5; D is unclear. This CDR3 is 14 amino acids long. Per germline, CDR1 MNHEY and CDR2 SVGEGT. The ends were cut back, 6 bases at V and 0 bases at J, with 9 bases in the middle. Here the CDR3 DNA reads TGTGCCAGCAGCCGCAGCACTAGCAATCAGCCCCAGCATTTT. Translated: CASSRSTSNQPQHF.

In this sample, this clone turned up once. V gene TRBV6-6 combines with J gene TRBJ2-2; no reliable D call. The germline V and J ends were trimmed by 4 bases and 1 base, with 7 bases remaining between them. This CDR3 is 14 amino acids long. Germline V gene sequence: CDR1 MNHNY, CDR2 SVGAGI (reference sequence). The CDR3 sequence is CASSFRQNTGELFF. For the CDR3, the DNA is TGTGCCAGCAGTTTTCGACAGAACACCGGGGAGCTGTTTTTT.

This chain connects TRBV6-1 to TRBJ1-2; 7 bases are shared with TRBD1. Unmatched junction bases numbered 8, after V lost 3 bases and J lost 7 bases. The CDR3 loop spans 14 amino acids. Germline V gene sequence: CDR1 MNHNS, CDR2 SASEGT. This CDR3 is CASSEQQGGGGYTF. CDR3 nucleotide sequence: TGTGCCAGCAGTGAGCAGCAGGGGGGTGGTGGCTACACCTTC.

The V call is TRBV29-1, the J call TRBJ1-5; 9 bases fit TRBD1. CDR3 length: 13 amino acids. Germline V lookup: CDR1 SQVTM, CDR2 ANQGSEA. Trimming at V came to 4 bases and at J to 6 bases, leaving 4 bases not matched to a gene. The CDR3 loop reads CSVGQGGTQPQHF. The CDR3 DNA reads as TGCAGCGTTGGACAGGGGGGAACTCAGCCCCAGCATTTT.

This chain connects TRBV4-1 to TRBJ1-1, with TRBD1 identical over 7 bases. The CDR3 contains 14 residues. Losses at the gene ends were 6 bases for V and 0 bases for J; bases not matched to a gene: 4. Germline V gene data show CDR1 as MGHRA and CDR2 as YSYEKL. Here the CDR3 reads CASSLDRVNTEAFF. CDR3 coding DNA: TGCGCCAGCAGTCTCGACAGGGTGAACACTGAAGCTTTCTTT.

The chain employs TRBV5-1 and TRBJ1-4; tentative D call: TRBD1 (5 bases). Germline V gene lookup returns CDR1 SGHRS and CDR2 YFSETQ. The CDR3 covers 15 residues. Between the trimmed V and J ends, which lost 4 bases and 0 bases, there was a span of 10 bases. Written as DNA, the CDR3 is TGCGCCAGCAGCAAGGAGGGGACAACTAATGAAAAACTGTTTTTT. Protein: CASSKEGTTNEKLFF.

This clone has more than one count but fewer than ten. The chain combines TRBV7-9 with TRBJ1-5; weak D call: TRBD1 (6 bases). This CDR3 comprises 15 residues. Germline V gene sequence: CDR1 SEHNR, CDR2 FQNEAQ (reference sequence). Between the trimmed V and J ends, which lost 2 bases and 2 bases, there was a span of 10 bases. In nucleotides, the CDR3 is TGTGCCAGCAGCTTATTAGGGGGGGGCAATCAGCCCCAGCATTTT. Its translation: CASSLLGGGNQPQHF.

The chain links TRBV5-4 to TRBJ2-1; D possibly corresponds to TRBD1 (6 bases). CDR3 size: 13 residues. Trimming cost V 2 bases and J 8 bases, with 11 bases left between them. Germline values: CDR1 SGHNT, CDR2 YYREEE (reference sequence). The CDR3 sequence is CASSFLGAHEQFF. Written as DNA, the CDR3 is TGTGCCAGCAGCTTTTTGGGGGCGCATGAGCAGTTCTTC.

The chain carries TRBV19 and TRBJ2-1; 10 nucleotides line up with TRBD1. This CDR3 is 15 amino acids long. Trimming at V came to 4 bases and at J to 10 bases, leaving 10 bases not matched to a gene. Germline-derived CDR1 and CDR2 are LNHDA and SQIVND (reference sequence). The CDR3 sequence is CASSRDRGKEIEQFF. CDR3 sequence (DNA): TGTGCCAGTAGTAGGGACAGGGGAAAAGAGATAGAGCAGTTCTTC.

The table lists this clone with a few counts. This chain joins TRBV5-6 and TRBJ2-3; 9 bases fit TRBD1. Germline-derived CDR1 and CDR2 are SGHDT and YYEEEE. Trimming at V came to 3 bases and at J to 6 bases, leaving 2 bases not matched to a gene. This CDR3 region has 13 residues. In nucleotides, the CDR3 is TGTGCCAGCAGCTACGGACAGGGGGATACGCAGTATTTT. Its translation: CASSYGQGDTQYF.

This clone was recorded only once. J is TRBJ2-3 and V is TRBV27; 8 positions agree with TRBD2. Germline CDR1 and CDR2: MNHEY and SMNVEV (reference sequence). Trimming cost V 10 bases and J 6 bases; bases outside gene matches: 12. The CDR3 sequence is 14 residues long. In nucleotides, the CDR3 is TGTGCCACCCTTTCCGGGGGGGGACGTGATACGCAGTATTTT. Translating it yields CATLSGGGRDTQYF.

This clone occurred once. CDR3 protein: CASSDPVGSTGNTIYF. The CDR3 DNA reads TGTGCCAGCAGTGATCCCGTGGGGAGCACTGGAAACACCATATATTTT. The chain uses TRBV6-1 and TRBJ1-3; D remains unclear. This CDR3 is 16 amino acids long. V gave up 3 bases and J gave up 2 bases, with 14 bases separating them. Germline-derived CDR1 and CDR2 are MNHNS and SASEGT.

This chain links TRBV12-3 or TRBV12-4 with TRBJ2-1; 8 bases match TRBD2. The V segment lost 6 bases and the J segment 10 bases; nucleotides outside the gene matches: 8. This CDR3 spans 13 amino acids. The CDR3 bases are TGTGCCAGCAGCGGGGGGGCCAGGGTCGAGCAGTTCTTC. Its translation is CASSGGARVEQFF.

This clone was observed once. The chain couples TRBV24-1 to TRBJ1-1; 8 nucleotides align to TRBD1. The CDR3 length is 17 residues. Germline V gene data show CDR1 as KGHDR and CDR2 as SFDVKD. Trimming took 2 bases from V and 2 from J; bases not matched to a gene: 9. CDR3 amino acids: CATSDSASGGTNTEAFF. In nucleotides, the CDR3 is TGTGCCACCAGTGATTCAGCCTCAGGGGGCACAAACACTGAAGCTTTCTTT.

V and J are TRBV19 and TRBJ1-4; 11 bases map to TRBD1. This CDR3 has 18 amino acids. With 5 bases clipped from V and 2 bases from J, the junction kept 10 bases outside the gene matches. Germline CDR1 reads LNHDA; CDR2 reads SQIVND (reference sequence). CDR3 nucleotides: TGTGCCAGTAGTCTAACGACCGGGACAGGGGGGACTAATGAAAAACTGTTTTTT. Protein product: CASSLTTGTGGTNEKLFF.

This rearrangement joins TRBV7-2 to TRBJ1-1, with D perhaps TRBD1 (6 bases). Trimming stripped 5 bases from V and 4 bases from J, with 14 bases between. The CDR3 is 14 residues long. Germline CDR1 reads SGHTA; CDR2 reads FQGNSA. This CDR3 reads CASSLQGYTTEAFF. DNA of the CDR3: TGTGCCAGCAGCCTACAGGGTTACACCACTGAAGCTTTCTTT.

The chain couples TRBV12-3 or TRBV12-4 to TRBJ1-1, with a weak D call TRBD1 (6 bases). Trimming shortened V by 5 bases and J by 9 bases, and 13 bases separated the two germline ends. The CDR3 extends over 12 amino acids. This CDR3 reads CASSPSGTKAFF. CDR3 sequence (DNA): TGTGCCAGCAGTCCAAGTGGGACAAAAGCTTTCTTT.

The gene calls are TRBV25-1 and TRBJ2-1; 10 bases align to TRBD1. Germline V gives CDR1 MGHDK, CDR2 SYGVNS. The CDR3 consists of 15 residues. After removal of 2 bases from V and 5 bases from J, the junction contained 3 bases not matched to a gene. The CDR3: CASSEIGQGDNEQFF. The CDR3 DNA follows: TGTGCCAGCAGTGAAATAGGACAGGGGGACAATGAGCAGTTCTTC.

The chain combines TRBV4-1 with TRBJ1-6; no firm D call. Germline-derived CDR1 and CDR2 are MGHRA and YSYEKL. V lost 7 bases, J lost 4 bases, and 14 bases lay in between. CDR3 size: 15 residues. In DNA, the CDR3 is TGCGCCAGCAACAAGCCCTTTCCTTATAATTCACCCCTCCACTTT. The encoded protein is CASNKPFPYNSPLHF.

V is TRBV30 and J is TRBJ1-2; a weak D match, TRBD1 (5 bases). The CDR3 runs to 15 residues. Germline values: CDR1 GTSNPN, CDR2 SVGIG (reference sequence). V gave up 5 bases and J gave up 1 base, with 17 bases separating them. The CDR3 DNA is TGTGCCTGGTCTGTGGGGGGGACCCTTAACTATGGCTACACCTTC. Its protein is CAWSVGGTLNYGYTF.